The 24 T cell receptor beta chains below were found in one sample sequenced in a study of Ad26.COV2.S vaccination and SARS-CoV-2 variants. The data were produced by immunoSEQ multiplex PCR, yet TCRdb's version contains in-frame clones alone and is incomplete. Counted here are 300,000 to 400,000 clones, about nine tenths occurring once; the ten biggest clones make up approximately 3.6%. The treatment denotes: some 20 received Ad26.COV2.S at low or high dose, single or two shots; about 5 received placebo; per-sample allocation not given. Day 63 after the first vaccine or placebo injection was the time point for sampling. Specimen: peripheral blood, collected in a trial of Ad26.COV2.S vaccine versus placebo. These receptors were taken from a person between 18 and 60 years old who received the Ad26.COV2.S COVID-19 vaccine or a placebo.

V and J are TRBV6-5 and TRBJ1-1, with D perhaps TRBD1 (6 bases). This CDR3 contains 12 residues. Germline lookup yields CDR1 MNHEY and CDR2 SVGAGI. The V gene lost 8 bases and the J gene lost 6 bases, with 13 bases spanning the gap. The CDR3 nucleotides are TGTGCCAGCTTTCGCGGGGGCGCTGAAGCTTTCTTT. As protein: CASFRGGAEAFF.

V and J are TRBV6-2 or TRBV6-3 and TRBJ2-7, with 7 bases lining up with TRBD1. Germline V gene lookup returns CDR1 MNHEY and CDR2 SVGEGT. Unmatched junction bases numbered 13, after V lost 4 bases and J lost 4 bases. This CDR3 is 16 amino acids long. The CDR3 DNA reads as TGTGCCAGCAGTTTCCCCCGACAGGGCGGAAGGTACGAGCAGTACTTC. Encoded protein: CASSFPRQGGRYEQYF.

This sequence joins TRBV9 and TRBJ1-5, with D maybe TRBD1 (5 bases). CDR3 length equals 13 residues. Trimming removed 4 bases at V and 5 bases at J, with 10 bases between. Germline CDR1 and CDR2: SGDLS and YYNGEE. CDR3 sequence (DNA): TGTGCCAGCAGCCCCCGGGGGGATCAGCCCCAGCATTTT. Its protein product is CASSPRGDQPQHF. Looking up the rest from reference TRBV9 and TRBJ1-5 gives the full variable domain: DSGVTQTPKHLITATGQRVTLRCSPRSGDLSVYWYQQSLDQGLQFLIQYYNGEERAKGNILERFSAQQFPDLHSELNLSSLELGDSALYFCASSPRGDQPQHFGDGTRLSIL.

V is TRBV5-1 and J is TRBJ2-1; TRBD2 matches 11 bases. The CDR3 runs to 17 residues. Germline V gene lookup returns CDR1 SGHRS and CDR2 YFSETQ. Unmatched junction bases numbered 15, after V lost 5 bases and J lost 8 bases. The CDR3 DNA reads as TGCGCCAGCAGGGTCGCGTATAGCGGGGGGGCCATCTATGAGCAGTTCTTC. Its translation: CASRVAYSGGAIYEQFF.

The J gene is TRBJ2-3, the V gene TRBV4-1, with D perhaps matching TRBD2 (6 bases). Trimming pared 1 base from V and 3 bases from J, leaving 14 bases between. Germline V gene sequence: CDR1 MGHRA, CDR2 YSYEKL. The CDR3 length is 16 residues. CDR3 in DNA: TGCGCCAGCAGCCAAGGGGACGGGGGAAGAACAGATACGCAGTATTTT. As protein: CASSQGDGGRTDTQYF.

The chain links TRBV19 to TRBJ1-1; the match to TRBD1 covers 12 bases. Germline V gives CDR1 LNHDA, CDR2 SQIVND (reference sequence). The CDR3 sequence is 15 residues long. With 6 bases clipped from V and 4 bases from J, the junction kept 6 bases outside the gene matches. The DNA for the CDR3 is TGTGCCAGTAGAAGGGGACAGGGGGCTGTCACTGAAGCTTTCTTT. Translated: CASRRGQGAVTEAFF.

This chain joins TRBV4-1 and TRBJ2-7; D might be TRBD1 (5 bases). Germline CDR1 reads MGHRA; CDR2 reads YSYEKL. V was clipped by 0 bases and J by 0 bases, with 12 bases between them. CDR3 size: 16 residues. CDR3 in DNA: TGCGCCAGCAGCCAAGATAACAGGCTGAGCTCCTACGAGCAGTACTTC. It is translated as CASSQDNRLSSYEQYF.

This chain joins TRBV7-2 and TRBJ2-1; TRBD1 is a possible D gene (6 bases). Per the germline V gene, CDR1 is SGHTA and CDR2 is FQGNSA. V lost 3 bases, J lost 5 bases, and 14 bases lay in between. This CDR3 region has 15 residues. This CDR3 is CASSFLSRTDNEQFF. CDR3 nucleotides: TGTGCCAGCAGCTTCCTTAGTAGGACAGACAATGAGCAGTTCTTC.

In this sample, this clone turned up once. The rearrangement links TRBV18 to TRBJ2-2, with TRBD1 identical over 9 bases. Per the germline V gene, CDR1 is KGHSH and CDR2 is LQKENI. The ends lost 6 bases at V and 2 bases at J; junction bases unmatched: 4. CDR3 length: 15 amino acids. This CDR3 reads CASSTGQGNTGELFF. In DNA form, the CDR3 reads TGTGCCAGCTCGACGGGACAGGGCAACACCGGGGAGCTGTTTTTT. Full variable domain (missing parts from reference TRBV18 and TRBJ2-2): NAGVMQNPRHLVRRRGQEARLRCSPMKGHSHVYWYRQLPEEGLKFMVYLQKENIIDESGMPKERFSAEFPKEGPSILRIQQVVRGDSAAYFCASSTGQGNTGELFFGEGSRLTVL.

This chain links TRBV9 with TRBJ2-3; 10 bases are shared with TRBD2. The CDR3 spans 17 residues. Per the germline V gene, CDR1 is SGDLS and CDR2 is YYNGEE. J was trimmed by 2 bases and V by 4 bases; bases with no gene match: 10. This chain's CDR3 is CASSTRVAGGFTDTQYF. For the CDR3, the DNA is TGTGCCAGCAGCACCCGGGTAGCGGGGGGCTTCACAGATACGCAGTATTTT.

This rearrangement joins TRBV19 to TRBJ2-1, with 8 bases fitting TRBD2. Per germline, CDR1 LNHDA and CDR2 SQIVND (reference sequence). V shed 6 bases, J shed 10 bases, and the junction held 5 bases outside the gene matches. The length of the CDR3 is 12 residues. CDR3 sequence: CASSGGDLEQFF. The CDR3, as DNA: TGTGCCAGTAGCGGGGGGGATTTAGAGCAGTTCTTC.

The CDR3 bases are TGTGCCGGAGCCAGGACAGGGGACGCAGATACGCAGTATTTT. Residues: CAGARTGDADTQYF. The chain carries TRBV19 and TRBJ2-3, with 9 bases identical to TRBD1. The CDR3 length is 14 residues. CDR1 is LNHDA, CDR2 SQIVND, per germline (reference sequence). V shed 11 bases and J 4 bases; nucleotides not matched to a gene: 10.

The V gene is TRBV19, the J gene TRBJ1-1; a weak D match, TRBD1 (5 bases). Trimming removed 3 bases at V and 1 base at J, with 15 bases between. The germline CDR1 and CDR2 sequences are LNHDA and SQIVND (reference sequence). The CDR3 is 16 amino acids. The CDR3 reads CASSMQSGWGNTEAFF. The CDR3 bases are TGTGCCAGTAGTATGCAATCAGGGTGGGGGAACACTGAAGCTTTCTTT.

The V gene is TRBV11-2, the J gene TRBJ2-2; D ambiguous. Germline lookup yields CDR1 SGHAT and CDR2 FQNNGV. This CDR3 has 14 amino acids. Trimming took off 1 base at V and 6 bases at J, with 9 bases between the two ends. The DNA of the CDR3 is TGTGCCAGCAGCTTAGGGGCAGAGCCCGGGGAGCTGTTTTTT. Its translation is CASSLGAEPGELFF. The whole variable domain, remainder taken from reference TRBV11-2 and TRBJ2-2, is EAGVAQSPRYKIIEKRQSVAFWCNPISGHATLYWYQQILGQGPKLLIQFQNNGVVDDSQLPKDRFSAERLKGVDSTLKIQPAKLEDSAVYLCASSLGAEPGELFFGEGSRLTVL.

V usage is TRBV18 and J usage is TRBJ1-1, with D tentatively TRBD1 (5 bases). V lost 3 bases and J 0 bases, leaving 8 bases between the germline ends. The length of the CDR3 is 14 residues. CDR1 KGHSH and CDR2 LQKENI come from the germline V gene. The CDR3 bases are TGTGCCAGCTCACCTAGGGGTTTGAACACTGAAGCTTTCTTT. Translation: CASSPRGLNTEAFF.

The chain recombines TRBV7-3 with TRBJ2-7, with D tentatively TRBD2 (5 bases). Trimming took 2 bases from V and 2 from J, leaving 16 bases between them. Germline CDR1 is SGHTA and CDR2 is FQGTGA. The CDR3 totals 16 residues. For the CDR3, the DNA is TGTGCCAGCAGCTTACGCCCGGGCGGGCCGACCTACGAGCAGTACTTC. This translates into CASSLRPGGPTYEQYF.

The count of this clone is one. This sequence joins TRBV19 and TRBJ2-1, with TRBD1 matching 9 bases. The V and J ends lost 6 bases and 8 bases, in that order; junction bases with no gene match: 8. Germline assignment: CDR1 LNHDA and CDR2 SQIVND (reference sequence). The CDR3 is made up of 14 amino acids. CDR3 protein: CASSRRTGVDEQFF. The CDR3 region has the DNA TGTGCCAGTAGCCGTCGGACAGGGGTCGATGAGCAGTTCTTC. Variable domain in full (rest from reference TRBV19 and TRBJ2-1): DGGITQSPKYLFRKEGQNVTLSCEQNLNHDAMYWYRQDPGQGLRLIYYSQIVNDFQKGDIAEGYSVSREKKESFPLTVTSAQKNPTAFYLCASSRRTGVDEQFFGPGTRLTVL.

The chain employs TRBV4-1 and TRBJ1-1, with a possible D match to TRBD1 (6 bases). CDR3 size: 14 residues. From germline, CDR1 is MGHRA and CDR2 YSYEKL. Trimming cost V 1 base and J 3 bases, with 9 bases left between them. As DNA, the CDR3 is TGCGCCAGCAGCCAAGTTTACAGGGACACTGAAGCTTTCTTT. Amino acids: CASSQVYRDTEAFF.

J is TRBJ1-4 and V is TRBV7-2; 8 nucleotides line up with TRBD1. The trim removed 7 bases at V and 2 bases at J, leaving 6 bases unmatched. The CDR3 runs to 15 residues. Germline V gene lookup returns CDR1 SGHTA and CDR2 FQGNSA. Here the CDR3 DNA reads TGTGCCAGCAACCTACAGGGGGGGACTAATGAAAAACTGTTTTTT. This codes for CASNLQGGTNEKLFF.

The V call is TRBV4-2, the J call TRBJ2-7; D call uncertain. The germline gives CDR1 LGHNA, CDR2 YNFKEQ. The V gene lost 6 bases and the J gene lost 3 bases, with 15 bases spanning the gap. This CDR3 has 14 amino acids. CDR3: CASRPHGADYEQYF. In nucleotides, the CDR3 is TGTGCCAGCAGGCCTCATGGCGCTGACTACGAGCAGTACTTC.

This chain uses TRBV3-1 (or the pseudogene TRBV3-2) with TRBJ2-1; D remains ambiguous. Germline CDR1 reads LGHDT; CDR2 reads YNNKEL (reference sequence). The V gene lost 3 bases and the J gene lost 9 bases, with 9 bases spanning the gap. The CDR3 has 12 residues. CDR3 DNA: TGTGCCAGCAGCCATAGTAGCTTTGAGCAGTTCTTC. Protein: CASSHSSFEQFF.

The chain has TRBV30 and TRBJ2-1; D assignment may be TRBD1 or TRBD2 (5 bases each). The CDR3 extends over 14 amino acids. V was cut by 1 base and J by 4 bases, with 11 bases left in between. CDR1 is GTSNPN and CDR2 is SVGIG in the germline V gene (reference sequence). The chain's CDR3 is CAWSGRGLYNEQFF. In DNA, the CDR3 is TGTGCCTGGAGTGGCCGGGGCTTGTACAATGAGCAGTTCTTC.

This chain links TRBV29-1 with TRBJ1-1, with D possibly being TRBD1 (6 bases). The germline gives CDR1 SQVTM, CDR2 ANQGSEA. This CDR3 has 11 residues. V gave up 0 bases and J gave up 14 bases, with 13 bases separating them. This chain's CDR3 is CSVEEQGTYFF. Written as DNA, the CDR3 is TGCAGCGTTGAAGAGCAGGGGACTTACTTCTTT.

The CDR3 nucleotides read TGTGCCAGCAGTTACGGGGAGGGTGGCAAAAACATTCAGTACTTC. Its translation is CASSYGEGGKNIQYF. V and J are TRBV6-2 or TRBV6-3 and TRBJ2-4, with 7 bases that match TRBD2. Germline V gives CDR1 MNHEY, CDR2 SVGEGT. The CDR3 covers 15 residues. With 2 bases clipped from V and 3 bases from J, the junction kept 4 bases outside the gene matches.